This T cell receptor (beta chain) was captured by sequencing in a study of cytomegalovirus exposure and HLA in healthy donors. Primers: 60 Vbeta forward and 13 Jbeta reverse. Sequenced by immunoSEQ multiplex PCR; TCRdb stores in-frame clones only, minus some. The data show 80,000 to 95,000 clones, approximately 63% seen once. Germline trimming cut 8 bases from V and 0 bases from J; bases unmatched to any gene: 2. Germline V lookup: CDR1 SNHLY, CDR2 FYNNEI. CDR3 length: 13 amino acids. V is TRBV2 and J is TRBJ2-3; 7 nucleotides agree with TRBD2. Sequenced material: PBMCs. This receptor was identified in a woman in her 30s in good health and CMV-seronegative. CDR3: CASFSGSTDTQYF. As DNA, the CDR3 is TGTGCCAGCTTTAGCGGGAGCACAGATACGCAGTATTTT.